Given below is one T cell receptor (beta chain) in context. Its cognate antigen is unknown. The CDR3 sequence is 13 residues long. The germline V and J ends were trimmed by 2 bases and 7 bases, with 6 bases remaining between them. The data were taken from a study of blood T cells in healthy people across ages. Alongside a J-beta primer mix, a sample-barcoded 5' primer served in a second PCR lasting about 7 to 11 cycles. Each cDNA molecule was tagged by a template-switch adaptor with 12 random nucleotides. Via MiXCR, TCRdb re-called the 5' RACE reads, giving one row per CDR3 protein. The sample lists 800,000 to 1,000,000 distinct CDR3 sequences; roughly 50% were seen once. Study-level findings and limits: Higher diversity, along with more naive CD4+ cells, distinguished long-lived donors from aged donors.

The genes are TRBV12-3 or TRBV12-4 and TRBJ1-6; D unresolved. This sequence was found in a man under 40 in good health. What was sequenced was blood. CDR3 protein: CASSLSTNSPLHF. The CDR3 DNA is TGTGCCAGCAGTTTATCGACCAATTCACCCCTCCACTTT.